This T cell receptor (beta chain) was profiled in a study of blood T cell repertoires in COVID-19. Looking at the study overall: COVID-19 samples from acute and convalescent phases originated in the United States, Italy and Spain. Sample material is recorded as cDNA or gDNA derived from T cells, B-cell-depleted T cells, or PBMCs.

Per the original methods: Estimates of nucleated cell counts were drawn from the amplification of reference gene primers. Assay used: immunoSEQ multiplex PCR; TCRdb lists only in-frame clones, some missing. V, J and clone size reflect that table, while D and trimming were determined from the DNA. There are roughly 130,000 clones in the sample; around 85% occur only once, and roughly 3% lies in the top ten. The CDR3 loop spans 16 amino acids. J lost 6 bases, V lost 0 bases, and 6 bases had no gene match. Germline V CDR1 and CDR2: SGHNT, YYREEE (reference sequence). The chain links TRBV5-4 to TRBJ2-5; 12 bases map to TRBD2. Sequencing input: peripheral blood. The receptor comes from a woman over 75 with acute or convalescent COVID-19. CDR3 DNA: TGTGCCAGCAGCTTGGGCCTAGCGGGGGGGGGCAAGACCCAGTACTTC. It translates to CASSLGLAGGGKTQYF.